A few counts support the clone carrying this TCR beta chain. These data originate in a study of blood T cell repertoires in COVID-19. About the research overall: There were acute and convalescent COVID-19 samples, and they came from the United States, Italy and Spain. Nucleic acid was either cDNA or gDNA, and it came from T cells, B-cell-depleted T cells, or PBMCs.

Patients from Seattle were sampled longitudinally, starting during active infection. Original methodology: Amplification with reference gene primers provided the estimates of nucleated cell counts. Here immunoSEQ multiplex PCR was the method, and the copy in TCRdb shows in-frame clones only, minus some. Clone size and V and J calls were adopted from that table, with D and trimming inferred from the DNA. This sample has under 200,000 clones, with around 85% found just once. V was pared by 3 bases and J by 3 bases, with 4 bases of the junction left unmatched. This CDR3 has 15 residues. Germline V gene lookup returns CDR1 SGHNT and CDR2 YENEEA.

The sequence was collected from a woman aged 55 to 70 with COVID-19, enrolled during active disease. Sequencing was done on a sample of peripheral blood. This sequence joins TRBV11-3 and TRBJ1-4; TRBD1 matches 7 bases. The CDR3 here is CASSFGTDANEKLFF. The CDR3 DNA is TGTGCCAGCAGCTTCGGGACAGATGCTAATGAAAAACTGTTTTTT.